This T cell receptor beta chain derives from a study of blood T cell repertoires in COVID-19. At the level of the study: Collection of acute and convalescent COVID-19 samples took place in the United States, Italy and Spain. Sources were T cells, B-cell-depleted T cells, or PBMCs; the material itself was cDNA or gDNA.

Original processing methods: The authors estimated nucleated cell counts from reference gene primer amplification. Measured with immunoSEQ multiplex PCR; TCRdb has only the in-frame clones, and not every one. V and J calls plus clone size are reproduced from that table; the DNA served to infer D and trimming. Altogether approximately 470,000 clones are present, 80% to 90% being singletons, with the ten largest covering approximately 3.4%. The CDR3 length is 14 residues. Per germline, CDR1 LNHDA and CDR2 SQIVND (reference sequence). Trimming removed 5 bases from V and 9 bases from J; junction bases left unmatched: 6.

This receptor was identified in a human donor in a cohort sampled during active COVID-19. This chain links TRBV19 with TRBJ1-6, with 8 bases matching TRBD1. Material for sequencing was peripheral blood. This chain's CDR3 is CASSVDRGRSPLHF. The DNA of the CDR3 is TGTGCCAGTAGTGTCGACAGGGGTCGTTCACCCCTCCACTTT.